This TCR beta chain was obtained from a study of T cells after yellow fever vaccination. About the study: Preparation of the low-cell-number fractions used SMART-Seq v4 Ultra Low Input. Study-level results: Reappearance after the booster was observed for most primary-vaccination clones (roughly 96% CD4, almost 90% CD8).

The CDR3 sequence is 14 residues long. The V gene end was trimmed by 2 bases and the J gene end by 2 bases; junction bases not matched to a gene: 1. Germline-derived CDR1 and CDR2 are MNHEY and SVGEGT. 5'RACE template switching produced TCR cDNA carrying a universal primer site and UMIs. TCRdb itself ran the 5' RACE reads through MiXCR, one entry per CDR3 protein. Here the sample spans about 110,000 distinct CDR3 sequences, roughly 8.9% being singletons. Ten or more counts support this clonotype. Its antigen is unidentified. The receptor comes from a man aged 25 to 40 who received the YFV17D yellow fever vaccine. The sample here was CD8+ T cells sorted from PBMCs, taken 45 days after the yellow fever booster vaccination. The V and J genes are TRBV6-2 or TRBV6-3 and TRBJ2-3; TRBD2 agrees at 7 bases. DNA for the CDR3: TGTGCCAGCAGTTACCTAGCGGACACAGATACGCAGTATTTT. The encoded protein is CASSYLADTDTQYF.